This T cell receptor beta chain stems from a study of molecular identifiers for immune sequencing clone quantification. Study-wide background: Replicates partitioned RNA from approximately 20,000 or 98,000 naive CD8 cells into five parts, sequencing four. Study-wide points: For effector cells, clones above 20 RNA copies held over 98% of molecules; for naive cells, under 1%.

The table lists this clonotype with a few counts. Antigen specificity is unknown. A junction boundary mismatches the germline segment, possibly from a read error. TCRdb itself ran the PCR reads through MiXCR, one entry per CDR3 protein. The table records some 5,700 distinct CDR3 sequences, 16% of them present only once. This receptor was taken from a human donor in good health. Some libraries in this study had Jurkat cell RNA spiked in. Sequencing input: naive CD8+ T cells from blood, with Jurkat cell RNA spiked in. The subset was: FACS-sorted CD8+CD4-CCR7+CD45RA+ naive T cells.

The CDR3 here is CASSLGASAETLYF. The CDR3 nucleotides are TGTGCCAGCTCTCTGGGGGCTAGTGCAGAAACGCTGTATTTT. This chain joins TRBV5-8 and TRBJ2-3; D perhaps matches TRBD1 (6 bases). Germline-derived CDR1 and CDR2 are SGHTS and YDEGEE. The CDR3 length is 14 residues.